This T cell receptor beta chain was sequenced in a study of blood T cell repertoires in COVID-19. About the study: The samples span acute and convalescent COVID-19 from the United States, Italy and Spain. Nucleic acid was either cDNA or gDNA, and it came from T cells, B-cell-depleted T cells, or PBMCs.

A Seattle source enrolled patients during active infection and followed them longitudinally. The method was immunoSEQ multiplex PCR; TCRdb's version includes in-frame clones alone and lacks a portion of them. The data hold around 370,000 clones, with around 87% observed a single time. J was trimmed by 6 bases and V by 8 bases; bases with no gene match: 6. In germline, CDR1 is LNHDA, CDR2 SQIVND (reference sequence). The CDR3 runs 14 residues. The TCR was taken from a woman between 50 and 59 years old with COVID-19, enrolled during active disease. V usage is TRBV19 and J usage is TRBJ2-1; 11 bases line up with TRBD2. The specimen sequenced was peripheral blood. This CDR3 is CASGTSGSINEQFF. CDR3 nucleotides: TGTGCCAGTGGAACTAGCGGGAGTATCAATGAGCAGTTCTTC.